This T cell receptor beta chain was identified during a study of blood T cell repertoires in COVID-19. About the study: Samples of COVID-19 (acute and convalescent) were obtained from the United States, Italy and Spain. The cDNA or gDNA used as material had been derived from T cells, B-cell-depleted T cells, or PBMCs.

There are a few counts of this clone. The CDR3 loop spans 14 amino acids. V was clipped by 6 bases and J by 7 bases; unmatched bases: 10. The V gene's germline CDR1 is MNHEY and CDR2 SMNVEV (reference sequence). This table comes from immunoSEQ multiplex PCR, and its TCRdb copy is limited to in-frame clones, with some not included. Of over 600,000 clones in the sample, more than 80% are singletons; the top ten hold roughly 0.25%. The clonotype originates from a woman between 18 and 30 years old with acute or convalescent COVID-19. The sequenced material came from peripheral blood. The chain recombines TRBV27 with TRBJ2-7; 9 bases agree with TRBD1. The CDR3 reads CASSFRDRVGEQYF. CDR3 DNA sequence: TGTGCCAGCAGCTTCCGGGACAGGGTTGGAGAGCAGTACTTC.